Below, 31 T cell receptor beta chains from the same sample are listed, as sequenced in a study of control samples from healthy donors and cancer patients. Clones were read by immunoSEQ multiplex PCR, and TCRdb kept only the in-frame ones, dropping some. The sample lists about 190,000 clones; about 90% were seen once. The sample was blood. All receptors derive from a man aged 30-40 years in good health.

V usage is TRBV27 and J usage is TRBJ2-7; 8 bases align to TRBD2. V was pared by 5 bases and J by 7 bases, with 13 bases of the junction left unmatched. The CDR3 runs 15 residues. Germline V gene lookup returns CDR1 MNHEY and CDR2 SMNVEV (reference sequence). The DNA of the CDR3 is TGTGCCAGCAGTACCGGGGGGGGGAACCCAGAGGAGCAGTACTTC. Translated: CASSTGGGNPEEQYF.

The J gene is TRBJ1-2, the V gene TRBV30; possibly TRBD1 for D (5 bases). The CDR3 is made up of 11 amino acids. The V and J ends lost 5 bases and 2 bases respectively, with 6 bases between them. CDR1 GTSNPN and CDR2 SVGIG come from the germline V gene (reference sequence). This CDR3 is CAWDRNYGYTF. The CDR3 DNA follows: TGTGCCTGGGACAGAAACTATGGCTACACCTTC.

This clone was counted only a few times. J is TRBJ1-5 and V is TRBV29-1; possible D gene TRBD1, 6 bases. The germline V gene encodes CDR1 SQVTM and CDR2 ANQGSEA. V lost 6 bases to trimming and J lost 5 bases, with 14 bases between them. This CDR3 comprises 13 residues. CDR3 bases: TGCAGCGTCGCCCGGGGGGCGGATCAGCCCCAGCATTTT. It translates to CSVARGADQPQHF.

The chain has TRBV10-2 and TRBJ1-1, with D possibly being TRBD1 (6 bases). This CDR3 is built from 15 residues. V was pared by 6 bases and J by 7 bases, with 21 bases between. The germline V gene encodes CDR1 WSHSY and CDR2 SAAADI. CDR3: CASSLGTSSANEAFF. The CDR3 DNA follows: TGCGCCAGCAGCCTCGGGACAAGTTCAGCTAATGAAGCTTTCTTT.

This rearrangement joins TRBV18 to TRBJ2-3; D call uncertain. Germline V gene sequence: CDR1 KGHSH, CDR2 LQKENI. The CDR3 consists of 12 residues. The V end was cut by 3 bases, the J end by 5 bases, with 6 bases between. CDR3 sequence: CASSPTEDTQYF. As DNA, the CDR3 is TGTGCCAGCTCACCGACCGAAGATACGCAGTATTTT.

The chain recombines TRBV5-8 with TRBJ2-2, with TRBD1 matching 10 bases. V was clipped by 6 bases and J by 7 bases; unmatched bases: 9. The CDR3 length is 15 residues. CDR1 and CDR2 (germline): SGHTS, YDEGEE. The CDR3 coding sequence is TGTGCCAGCACCGCCCGACAGGGGGCGGTCGGGGAGCTGTTTTTT. Amino acids: CASTARQGAVGELFF.

V gene TRBV24-1 combines with J gene TRBJ1-2; unclear D gene. Trimming took off 4 bases at V and 1 base at J, with 9 bases between the two ends. CDR1 is KGHDR, CDR2 SFDVKD, per germline. This CDR3 region has 14 residues. The CDR3 DNA is TGTGCCACCAGTGACCCCAGGCTTAACTATGGCTACACCTTC. Its translation is CATSDPRLNYGYTF.

V is TRBV18 and J is TRBJ1-1; D uncertain. This CDR3 spans 15 amino acids. Trimming shortened V by 3 bases and J by 1 base, and 12 bases separated the two germline ends. Germline values: CDR1 KGHSH, CDR2 LQKENI. CDR3 amino acids: CASSPTREKNTEAFF. DNA of the CDR3: TGTGCCAGCTCACCCACACGAGAAAAGAACACTGAAGCTTTCTTT. Variable domain in full (rest from reference TRBV18 and TRBJ1-1): NAGVMQNPRHLVRRRGQEARLRCSPMKGHSHVYWYRQLPEEGLKFMVYLQKENIIDESGMPKERFSAEFPKEGPSILRIQQVVRGDSAAYFCASSPTREKNTEAFFGQGTRLTVV.

This chain uses TRBV28 with TRBJ1-5; D not certain. This CDR3 comprises 12 residues. Between the trimmed V and J ends, which lost 8 bases and 2 bases, there was a span of 7 bases. Germline values: CDR1 MDHEN, CDR2 SYDVKM. The CDR3 protein is CASSEGNQPQHF. The CDR3, as DNA: TGTGCCAGCTCGGAAGGCAATCAGCCCCAGCATTTT.

The rearrangement uses TRBV11-2 and TRBJ1-1, with D perhaps matching TRBD1 (6 bases). The CDR3 has 13 residues. Trimming removed 1 base from V and 8 bases from J, with 11 bases in between. Per germline, CDR1 SGHAT and CDR2 FQNNGV. CDR3 protein: CASSLVQGVEAFF. As DNA, the CDR3 is TGTGCCAGCAGCTTAGTACAGGGCGTCGAAGCTTTCTTT.

The V gene is TRBV30, the J gene TRBJ1-1; D is ambiguous. This CDR3 is 12 amino acids long. V lost 4 bases to trimming and J lost 0 bases, with 6 bases between them. Germline CDR1 is GTSNPN and CDR2 is SVGIG (reference sequence). The CDR3 protein is CAWNSMNTEAFF. As DNA, the CDR3 is TGTGCCTGGAATTCCATGAACACTGAAGCTTTCTTT.

V gene TRBV18 combines with J gene TRBJ2-6; no clear D. V lost 3 bases to trimming and J lost 5 bases, with 5 bases between them. The CDR3 is 13 amino acids. From germline, CDR1 is KGHSH and CDR2 LQKENI. CDR3 sequence reads: CASSPEWANVLTF. The CDR3, as DNA: TGTGCCAGCTCACCGGAGTGGGCCAACGTCCTGACTTTC.

J is TRBJ2-3 and V is TRBV5-1; possibly TRBD1 for D (7 bases). The V end was cut by 6 bases, the J end by 3 bases, with 11 bases between. The CDR3 has 13 amino acids. Germline loops: CDR1 SGHRS, CDR2 YFSETQ. CDR3 in DNA: TGCGCCAGCAACCCAGGGGGGACAGATACGCAGTATTTT. Protein sequence: CASNPGGTDTQYF.

This chain joins TRBV6-2 or TRBV6-3 and TRBJ1-2, with D possibly TRBD1 on 5 matching bases. The CDR3 is made up of 14 amino acids. The ends were cut back, 2 bases at V and 4 bases at J, with 11 bases in the middle. The germline V gene has CDR1 MNHEY and CDR2 SVGEGT. The CDR3 region is CASSYLFQGYGYTF. The CDR3 DNA sequence: TGTGCCAGCAGTTACCTCTTCCAGGGCTATGGCTACACCTTC.

J is TRBJ2-3 and V is TRBV10-1; D might be TRBD1 (6 bases). V lost 3 bases and J lost 4, with 17 bases in between. This CDR3 spans 16 amino acids. The germline CDR1 and CDR2 sequences are WNHNN and SYGVQD (reference sequence). The CDR3 spells CASSDPGTSFADTQYF. The DNA for the CDR3 is TGCGCCAGCAGTGACCCCGGGACAAGCTTCGCAGATACGCAGTATTTT.

The V call is TRBV3-1 (or the pseudogene TRBV3-2), the J call TRBJ2-7, with 10 bases fitting TRBD1. The junction had 3 bases not matched to a gene; V was cut back by 4 bases and J by 3 bases. CDR3 size: 14 residues. Germline CDR1 and CDR2: LGHDT and YNNKEL (reference sequence). The CDR3 region has the DNA TGTGCCAGCAGCCGTCGGACAGGGGGCTACGAGCAGTACTTC. Translating it yields CASSRRTGGYEQYF.

The J gene is TRBJ1-5, the V gene TRBV21-1; TRBD1 was called by the table and not checked on the DNA. TRBV21-1 is reported as a pseudogene. The CDR3 consists of 20 residues. CDR3 in DNA: TGTGCCAGCAGCAAATGGGCCGTGGAAGGTGCACCAGATAGCAATCAGCCCCAGCATTTT. Amino acids: CASSKWAVEGAPDSNQPQHF.

The J gene is TRBJ1-6, the V gene TRBV5-1; D uncertain. CDR1 is SGHRS and CDR2 is YFSETQ in the germline V gene. The CDR3 spans 13 residues. V was shortened by 8 bases and J by 5 bases, with 11 bases between the two germline ends. The CDR3 coding sequence is TGCGCCAGTAGGTTGCCCGATAATTCACCCCTCCACTTT. It codes for CASRLPDNSPLHF.

The chain couples TRBV27 to TRBJ2-2, with D possibly being TRBD2 (6 bases). Trimming removed 2 bases from V and 6 bases from J, with 19 bases in between. The CDR3 totals 17 residues. Germline loops: CDR1 MNHEY, CDR2 SMNVEV (reference sequence). CDR3 coding DNA: TGTGCCAGCAGTTTAGAGCTGGGGACTCCCCCCGCCGGGGAGCTGTTTTTT. Residues: CASSLELGTPPAGELFF.

This chain uses TRBV5-6 with TRBJ2-2; possibly TRBD2 for D (6 bases). Germline V gene sequence: CDR1 SGHDT, CDR2 YYEEEE. CDR3 length: 16 amino acids. V was trimmed by 4 bases and J by 2 bases, leaving 15 bases between them. CDR3 loop: CASSPGGVTNTGELFF. DNA for the CDR3: TGTGCCAGCAGCCCCGGCGGGGTCACTAACACCGGGGAGCTGTTTTTT.

This chain uses TRBV29-1 with TRBJ2-3; unclear D gene. Trimming left V 3 bases short and J 10 bases short, with 11 bases between. Germline lookup yields CDR1 SQVTM and CDR2 ANQGSEA. CDR3 length: 11 amino acids. The CDR3 protein is CSVDAPLAQYF. DNA of the CDR3: TGCAGCGTTGATGCGCCCCTGGCGCAGTATTTT.

This sequence joins TRBV7-9 and TRBJ1-2, with 9 positions matching TRBD1. CDR3 length: 16 residues. CDR1 SEHNR and CDR2 FQNEAQ come from the germline V gene (reference sequence). Trimming cost V 1 base and J 8 bases; bases outside gene matches: 11. CDR3 sequence: CASSLVLEQGAKGYTF. The CDR3 DNA reads as TGTGCCAGCAGCTTAGTGTTGGAACAGGGGGCGAAAGGCTACACCTTC.

This clone was seen only once. The rearrangement joins TRBV20-1 to TRBJ2-7; TRBD1 is a possible D gene (6 bases). This CDR3 comprises 11 residues. Per germline, CDR1 DFQATT and CDR2 SNEGSKA (reference sequence). V lost 3 bases and J 11 bases, leaving 14 bases between the germline ends. This chain's CDR3 is CSASDRPGEYF. In nucleotides, the CDR3 is TGCAGTGCTAGCGACCGACCAGGGGAGTACTTC.

The rearrangement uses TRBV2 and TRBJ2-7; D is uncertain. Germline CDR1 is SNHLY and CDR2 is FYNNEI. Trimming removed 7 bases from V and 1 base from J, with 11 bases in between. The CDR3 loop spans 13 amino acids. CDR3 loop: CASTNAQSYEQYF. In DNA form, the CDR3 reads TGTGCCAGCACCAACGCCCAGTCCTACGAGCAGTACTTC.

This chain uses TRBV4-2 with TRBJ2-3; TRBD2 matches 9 bases. The trim removed 0 bases at V and 7 bases at J, leaving 11 bases unmatched. The CDR3 has 17 amino acids. Germline V gene data show CDR1 as LGHNA and CDR2 as YNFKEQ. The CDR3 sequence: CASSQEPMNSGGNTQYF. DNA for the CDR3: TGTGCCAGCAGCCAAGAGCCCATGAATAGCGGGGGTAATACGCAGTATTTT.

As DNA, the CDR3 is TGTGCCAGCAGCAGAGGGTTGAGGGATTCACCCCTCCACTTT. It translates to CASSRGLRDSPLHF. V and J are TRBV14 and TRBJ1-6; D is ambiguous. The CDR3 covers 14 residues. The germline gives CDR1 SGHDN, CDR2 FVKESK. Trimming left V 5 bases short and J 8 bases short, with 13 bases between.

The rearrangement joins TRBV10-3 to TRBJ2-1; D is unclear. This CDR3 contains 13 residues. V lost 0 bases to trimming and J lost 9 bases, with 9 bases between them. The germline CDR1 and CDR2 sequences are ENHRY and SYGVKD. CDR3 sequence: CAISESPFSEQFF. Written as DNA, the CDR3 is TGTGCCATCAGTGAGTCGCCTTTTTCTGAGCAGTTCTTC.

DNA of the CDR3: TGTGCTAGTGGCTTCTACCCCCAACGGGCGCAGTATTTT. This codes for CASGFYPQRAQYF. V and J are TRBV12-5 and TRBJ2-3; no definite D call. The V and J ends lost 6 bases and 10 bases respectively, with 17 bases between them. The CDR3 covers 13 residues. Germline lookup yields CDR1 LGHNT and CDR2 FRNRAP.

The chain employs TRBV24-1 and TRBJ2-1; 10 positions agree with TRBD2. The germline V gene encodes CDR1 KGHDR and CDR2 SFDVKD. The CDR3 has 15 residues. The ends lost 5 bases at V and 6 bases at J; junction bases unmatched: 6. This chain's CDR3 is CATSGAAGGGNEQFF. The CDR3 DNA reads TGTGCCACCAGTGGGGCAGCGGGGGGGGGCAATGAGCAGTTCTTC.

The CDR3 here is CATSEYGLAGSYNEQFF. CDR3 DNA: TGTGCCACCAGTGAATACGGACTAGCGGGGTCCTACAATGAGCAGTTCTTC. The rearrangement links TRBV24-1 to TRBJ2-1; the match to TRBD2 covers 12 bases. The CDR3 has 17 amino acids. With 4 bases clipped from V and 1 base from J, the junction kept 4 bases outside the gene matches. Germline V gives CDR1 KGHDR, CDR2 SFDVKD.

Here the CDR3 DNA reads TGTGCCTGGAGTGCCACCCGGGGCACTGAAGCTTTCTTT. Its protein is CAWSATRGTEAFF. This chain joins TRBV30 and TRBJ1-1; D remains ambiguous. Trimming stripped 1 base from V and 4 bases from J, with 10 bases between. The CDR3 sequence is 13 residues long. Germline V gene lookup returns CDR1 GTSNPN and CDR2 SVGIG (reference sequence).